Here is one T cell receptor beta chain with its context. Its antigen is still unknown. It has no much larger one-base neighbor in the sample; base qualities were not kept. The data stem from a study of graft-versus-host responses after intestinal transplantation (dated by TCRdb to about 2021). Study-wide context: The transplants that recipients got were multivisceral, liver-intestinal, or isolated intestinal. Anti-thymocyte globulin induction was given to all recipients, followed by maintenance tacrolimus and steroids for approximately three years. After intestinal transplantation, graft-versus-host and host-versus-graft alloreactive T cell clones in the graft, circulation and bone marrow were tracked using bulk TCR-beta CDR3 sequencing. Alloreactive clones were identified by sequencing pre-transplant mixed lymphocyte reaction products and comparing these products with unstimulated pre-transplant donor and recipient T cells. The cohort enrolled 24 intestinal transplant recipients, one of whom was a retransplant, and 3 patients without pretransplant specimens were excluded. Donor T cell macrochimerism was defined as a peak of at least 4% donor T cells among recipient peripheral blood mononuclear cells. Instead of going to the commercial service, samples from a few later patients were sequenced in-house on an Illumina MiSeq and processed with MiXCR.

What the time point label conveys for this sample: cells obtained before transplantation from donor or recipient. CD3+CD4+ and CD3+CD8+ populations were FACS-sorted from unstimulated pre-transplant donor and recipient cells taken from spleen or lymph nodes. Libraries were built with the immunoSEQ multiplex PCR assay. For most patients, genomic DNA was isolated using the Qiagen DNeasy Blood and Tissue Kit and was shipped frozen to Adaptive Biotechnologies for TCR sequencing. Adaptive Biotechnologies carried out high-throughput TCR-beta CDR3 sequencing of genomic DNA for most patients. Per the original workflow: TCR sequencing data were retrieved from Adaptive's ImmunoSEQ software for some 17 patients, whereas a few other patients were processed with MiXCR and VDJtools. CD4 versus CD8 sorting errors were corrected by removing sequences found in both subsets at a frequency ratio below 5:1. CDR3 nucleotide sequences shared between donor and recipient were removed because their origin could not be assigned. At least 2-fold expansion over unstimulated cells and a minimum CFSE-low frequency of 0.002% (template counts) or 0.001% (read counts) were required for clones to be classified as alloreactive. A clone was considered mappable if detected in the sequenced pre-transplant spleen, lymph node, or MLR CFSE-low populations of the donor or recipient. The cumulative frequency of alloreactive clones was calculated as a percentage of all sequences, weighted by copy number. TCRdb re-hosts the immuneACCESS table, in-frame sequences only. Its copies lack some clones; in the studies checked, an unresolved V gene accounts for under half of them, and the cause for the rest is not known. From that table come the V and J calls and clone size; the DNA was used to work out D and trimming. Counted in this sample were tens of thousands of clones; less than 95% of them appeared once. The ten largest clones represent over 0.15% of the sample.

The investigation overall reported the following: GvH clones were detected in recipient bone marrow, and some of these GvH clones were observed earlier in ileal mucosa or blood, consistent with an intestinal mucosal origin. High GvH to HvG T cell clonal ratios were observed in the allografts of patients with donor T cell macrochimerism. Early after transplant, peak levels of circulating GvH clones were associated with declines in HvG clones. Conclusions were limited by the relatively low number and heterogeneity of intestinal transplant patients.

The germline ends are 6 bases apart after V is trimmed by 6 bases and J by 2 bases. Sequences MNHEY (CDR1) and SMNVEV (CDR2) are obtained from the germline V gene (reference sequence). From the cysteine up to the phenylalanine, the CDR3 has a length of 12 residues. CDR3 DNA only is kept here, 36 bases in frame from base 1. The sample was unstimulated CD4+ T cells sorted from spleen or lymph node cells, taken before transplant. The receptor was isolated from a human donor who was the organ donor for an intestinal transplant. The rearranged chain carries TRBV27 and TRBJ2-3; the D gene cannot be resolved reliably. The encoded CDR3 is CASRSNTDTQYF. The base sequence is TGTGCCAGCAGATCGAACACAGATACGCAGTATTTT.